Presented here are 20 T cell receptor beta chains from one specimen sequenced in a study of cytomegalovirus exposure and HLA in healthy donors. Method: immunoSEQ multiplex PCR; TCRdb's copy keeps in-frame clones and lacks some. The repertoire consists of fewer than 150,000 clones, with just over 85% occurring once and the leading ten covering approximately 7.5%. The sequenced sample consisted of PBMCs. These receptors came from a woman aged 18-35 years in good health and CMV-seropositive.

The chain joins TRBV30 to TRBJ2-2; maybe TRBD1 (6 bases). Germline assignment: CDR1 GTSNPN and CDR2 SVGIG (reference sequence). The CDR3 has 15 residues. Trimming cost V 7 bases and J 2 bases, with 17 bases left between them. CDR3 sequence: CAYPRGHGNTGELFF. The DNA for the CDR3 is TGTGCCTACCCTAGGGGACACGGCAACACCGGGGAGCTGTTTTTT.

This chain joins TRBV5-4 and TRBJ1-5, with TRBD1 matching over 12 bases. This CDR3 is 16 amino acids long. From germline, CDR1 is SGHNT and CDR2 YYREEE (reference sequence). Losses at the gene ends were 0 bases for V and 6 bases for J; bases not matched to a gene: 4. The CDR3 nucleotides read TGTGCCAGCAGCTTGGGGGGACAGGGGGCTGGTCAGCCCCAGCATTTT. This encodes CASSLGGQGAGQPQHF.

The chain combines TRBV7-2 with TRBJ1-2; D not resolved. The CDR3 has 13 residues. Trimming pared 9 bases from V and 0 bases from J, leaving 11 bases between. Germline loops: CDR1 SGHTA, CDR2 FQGNSA. In nucleotides, the CDR3 is TGTGCCAGTGGGAGGGTGGCTAACTATGGCTACACCTTC. Amino acid sequence: CASGRVANYGYTF.

This rearrangement joins TRBV13 to TRBJ2-1; D possibly corresponds to TRBD1 (6 bases). The V gene lost 7 bases and the J gene lost 0 bases, with 13 bases spanning the gap. There are 15 residues in the CDR3. Germline V gives CDR1 PRHDT, CDR2 FYEKMQ (reference sequence). CDR3 region: CASNPRGSSYNEQFF. Written as DNA, the CDR3 is TGTGCCAGCAACCCCAGGGGCAGCTCCTACAATGAGCAGTTCTTC.

This clone has only one observation. The CDR3 DNA reads TGTGCCACAACAGGGGCAACTAATGAAAAACTGTTTTTT. This codes for CATTGATNEKLFF. The chain uses TRBV28 and TRBJ1-4; 7 bases map to TRBD1. Unmatched junction bases numbered 2, after V lost 10 bases and J lost 0 bases. Looked up from germline, CDR1 is MDHEN and CDR2 is SYDVKM. This CDR3 is 13 amino acids long.

This clone turned up a few times. The chain employs TRBV13 and TRBJ2-1; 12 bases match TRBD2. The CDR3 sequence is 16 residues long. Looked up from germline, CDR1 is PRHDT and CDR2 is FYEKMQ (reference sequence). The trim removed 3 bases at V and 9 bases at J, leaving 9 bases unmatched. The CDR3 loop is CASSFRASGGAGEQFF. In nucleotides, the CDR3 is TGTGCCAGCAGCTTTCGGGCTAGCGGGGGGGCTGGTGAGCAGTTCTTC.

V gene TRBV6-6 combines with J gene TRBJ2-7; 7 nucleotides line up with TRBD1. Germline V gene data show CDR1 as MNHNY and CDR2 as SVGAGI (reference sequence). CDR3 length equals 14 residues. The V gene end was trimmed by 6 bases and the J gene end by 1 base; junction bases not matched to a gene: 6. The CDR3 nucleotides read TGTGCCAGCAGAAGGGACAGCAGTTCCTACGAGCAGTACTTC. It translates to CASRRDSSSYEQYF.

The V and J genes are TRBV7-9 and TRBJ2-7, with D maybe TRBD2 (7 bases). Trimming removed 5 bases from V and 5 bases from J, with 22 bases in between. Germline CDR1 and CDR2: SEHNR and FQNEAQ (reference sequence). This CDR3 is built from 16 residues. In DNA form, the CDR3 reads TGTGCCAGCAGCCCCCGCCCCTACCGGGGGGCCGACGAGCAGTACTTC. It yields the protein CASSPRPYRGADEQYF.

The V gene is TRBV7-2, the J gene TRBJ1-2; 9 bases fit TRBD1. V shed 2 bases and J 4 bases; nucleotides not matched to a gene: 5. The CDR3 spans 15 residues. The V gene's germline CDR1 is SGHTA and CDR2 FQGNSA. CDR3 loop: CASSLRQGVSYGYTF. The CDR3 bases are TGTGCCAGCAGCTTAAGACAGGGGGTGAGCTATGGCTACACCTTC.

The J gene is TRBJ2-7, the V gene TRBV2; 12 bases match TRBD2. The CDR3 length is 15 residues. Germline assignment: CDR1 SNHLY and CDR2 FYNNEI. Trimming took 6 bases from V and 1 from J; bases not matched to a gene: 4. The CDR3 here is CASRTGTSGSYEQYF. The DNA for the CDR3 is TGTGCCAGCAGAACCGGGACTAGCGGGTCCTACGAGCAGTACTTC.

This clone turned up a few times. The rearrangement joins TRBV10-3 to TRBJ1-5, with D uncertain. CDR3 length: 14 amino acids. V was trimmed by 8 bases and J by 2 bases, leaving 13 bases between them. The germline V gene has CDR1 ENHRY and CDR2 SYGVKD. CDR3 sequence: CAIRGSSGNQPQHF. The CDR3 region has the DNA TGTGCCATCCGCGGGAGTTCCGGCAATCAGCCCCAGCATTTT.

The chain joins TRBV30 to TRBJ2-1; no reliable D call. Germline CDR1 and CDR2: GTSNPN and SVGIG (reference sequence). V was pared by 0 bases and J by 8 bases, with 8 bases between. The CDR3 totals 12 residues. The CDR3 loop is CAWSVRGDEQFF. Written as DNA, the CDR3 is TGTGCCTGGAGTGTAAGAGGCGATGAGCAGTTCTTC.

J is TRBJ2-7 and V is TRBV27; 8 nucleotides agree with TRBD2. The CDR3 runs 16 residues. Germline CDR1 and CDR2: MNHEY and SMNVEV (reference sequence). V lost 2 bases, J lost 6 bases, and 12 bases stayed unmatched. The CDR3 nucleotides read TGTGCCAGCAGTTTAGCGGCTAGCGGGCAACGCACCGAGCAGTACTTC. This sequence encodes CASSLAASGQRTEQYF.

The table lists this clone with a count of one. The chain is built from TRBV28 and TRBJ1-1, with 7 bases lining up with TRBD1. Germline CDR1 is MDHEN and CDR2 is SYDVKM. CDR3 length: 13 amino acids. Trimming took 3 bases from V and 5 from J; bases not matched to a gene: 3. In DNA form, the CDR3 reads TGTGCCAGCAGTTTCGCAGGGGGGACTGAAGCTTTCTTT. Its protein is CASSFAGGTEAFF.

V and J are TRBV6-1 and TRBJ2-4; 10 positions match TRBD2. Trimming cost V 7 bases and J 7 bases; bases outside gene matches: 4. There are 13 residues in the CDR3. Looked up from germline, CDR1 is MNHNS and CDR2 is SASEGT. DNA for the CDR3: TGTGCCAGCACCCTAGCGGGAGCGAACATTCAGTACTTC. Translating gives CASTLAGANIQYF.

Details on this clone: Sequence at one end of the junction differs from germline and may be a read error. The DNA of the CDR3 is TGTGCCAGCAGTGCGCCGACGACAGGCTCCCACGAGCAGTACTTC. It translates to CASSAPTTGSHEQYF. This chain joins TRBV28 and TRBJ2-7; D may be TRBD1 (6 bases). There are 15 residues in the CDR3. Germline assignment: CDR1 MDHEN and CDR2 SYDVKM.

The chain links TRBV5-6 to TRBJ1-2; tentatively, D is TRBD1 (5 bases). In germline, CDR1 is SGHDT, CDR2 YYEEEE. The V gene lost 1 base and the J gene lost 1 base, with 5 bases spanning the gap. The CDR3 loop spans 13 amino acids. CDR3 protein: CASSLQGNYGYTF. CDR3 DNA: TGTGCCAGCAGCTTGCAGGGTAACTATGGCTACACCTTC.

This clone was picked up a small number of times. The DNA for the CDR3 is TGTGCCAGCAGCCTGGGCTCGTCAGCCTACGAGCAGTACTTC. As protein: CASSLGSSAYEQYF. The chain recombines TRBV5-6 with TRBJ2-7; D not resolved. The V end was cut by 4 bases, the J end by 2 bases, with 13 bases between. Germline loops: CDR1 SGHDT, CDR2 YYEEEE. The CDR3 length is 14 residues.

The rearrangement links TRBV6-5 to TRBJ2-3; a possible D gene is TRBD2 (6 bases). The germline V gene has CDR1 MNHEY and CDR2 SVGAGI. V lost 6 bases and J 14 bases, leaving 18 bases between the germline ends. The CDR3 sequence is 12 residues long. In DNA form, the CDR3 reads TGTGCCAGCAGCCCCGGGGGTGGGGGATGGTATTTT. Translation: CASSPGGGGWYF.

The rearrangement links TRBV11-3 to TRBJ2-1, with D perhaps TRBD1 (5 bases). The V gene's germline CDR1 is SGHNT and CDR2 YENEEA. The CDR3 has 15 amino acids. With 4 bases removed from V and 0 bases from J, the gap between germline ends came to 10 bases. CDR3 nucleotides: TGTGCCAGCAGCTGGGGCAGGGCCTCCTACAATGAGCAGTTCTTC. It codes for CASSWGRASYNEQFF.